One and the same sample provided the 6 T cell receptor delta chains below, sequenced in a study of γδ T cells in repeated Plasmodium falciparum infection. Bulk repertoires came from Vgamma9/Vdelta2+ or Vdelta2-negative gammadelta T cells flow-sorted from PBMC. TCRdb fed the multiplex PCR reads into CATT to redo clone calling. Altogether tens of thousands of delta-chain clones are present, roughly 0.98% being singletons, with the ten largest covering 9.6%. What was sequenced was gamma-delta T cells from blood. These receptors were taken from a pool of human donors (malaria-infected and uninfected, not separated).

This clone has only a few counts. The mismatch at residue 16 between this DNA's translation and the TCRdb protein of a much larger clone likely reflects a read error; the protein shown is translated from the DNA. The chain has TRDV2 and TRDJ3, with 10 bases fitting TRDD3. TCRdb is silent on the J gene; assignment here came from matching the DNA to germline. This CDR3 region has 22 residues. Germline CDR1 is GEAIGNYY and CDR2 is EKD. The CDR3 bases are TGTGCCTGTGACAGAGAGTTTGGTGGGGGATACCCAAGCTCCTGGAACACCCGACAGATGTTTTTC. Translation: CACDREFGGGYPSSWNTRQMFF.

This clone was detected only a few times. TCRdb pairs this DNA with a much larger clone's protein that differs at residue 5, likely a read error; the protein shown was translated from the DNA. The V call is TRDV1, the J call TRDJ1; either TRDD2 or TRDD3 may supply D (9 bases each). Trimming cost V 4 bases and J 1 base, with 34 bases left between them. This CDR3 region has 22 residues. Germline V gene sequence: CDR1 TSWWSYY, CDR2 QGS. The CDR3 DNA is TGTGCTCTTGGGGGGCCAGGCCTTCCTACGTTCTTGGGGGATAGGGGCACCGATAAACTCATCTTT. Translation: CALGGPGLPTFLGDRGTDKLIF.

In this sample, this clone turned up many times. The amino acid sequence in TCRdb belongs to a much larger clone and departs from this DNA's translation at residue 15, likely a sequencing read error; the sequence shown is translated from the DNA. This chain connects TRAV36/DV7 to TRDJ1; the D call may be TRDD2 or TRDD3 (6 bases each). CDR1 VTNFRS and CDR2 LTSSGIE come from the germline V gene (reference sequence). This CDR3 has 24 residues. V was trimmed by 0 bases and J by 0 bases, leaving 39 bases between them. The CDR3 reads CAVEVQNPTPALMGAYMYTDKLIF. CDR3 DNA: TGTGCTGTGGAGGTTCAGAATCCTACCCCGGCCTTGATGGGGGCCTATATGTACACCGATAAACTCATCTTT.

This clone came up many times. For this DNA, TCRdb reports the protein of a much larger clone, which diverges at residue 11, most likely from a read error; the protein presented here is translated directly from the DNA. The CDR3 region has the DNA TGTGCCTGTGACACCGGGCTACTGGGGGACCCGGCCAGACCCCTGATCTTT. This translates into CACDTGLLGDPARPLIF. V gene TRDV2 combines with J gene TRDJ4; TRDD3 matches 9 bases. CDR1 GEAIGNYY and CDR2 EKD come from the germline V gene. The CDR3 runs to 17 residues. The V segment lost 0 bases and the J segment 0 bases; nucleotides outside the gene matches: 10.

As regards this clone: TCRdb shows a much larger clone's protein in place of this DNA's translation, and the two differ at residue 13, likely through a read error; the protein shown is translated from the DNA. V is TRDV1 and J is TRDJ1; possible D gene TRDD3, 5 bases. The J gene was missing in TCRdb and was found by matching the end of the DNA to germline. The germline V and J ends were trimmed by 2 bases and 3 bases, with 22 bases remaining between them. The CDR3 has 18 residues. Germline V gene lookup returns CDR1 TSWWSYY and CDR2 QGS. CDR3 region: CALGELRGLPPYADKLIF. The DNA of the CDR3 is TGTGCTCTTGGGGAATTGAGGGGACTGCCCCCGTACGCCGATAAACTCATCTTT.

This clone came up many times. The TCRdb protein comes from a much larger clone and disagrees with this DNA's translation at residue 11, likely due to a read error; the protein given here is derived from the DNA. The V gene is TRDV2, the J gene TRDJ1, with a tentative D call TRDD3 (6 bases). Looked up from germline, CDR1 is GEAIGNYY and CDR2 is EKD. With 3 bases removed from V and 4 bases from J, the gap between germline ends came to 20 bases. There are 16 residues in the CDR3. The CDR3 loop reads CACDRLGYLNIDKLIF. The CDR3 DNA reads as TGTGCCTGTGACCGCCTAGGATACCTTAACATCGATAAACTCATCTTT.